What follows describes a single T cell receptor (beta chain). Its antigen is not yet known. No per-base quality is available; no much larger clone lies one base away. Based on the germline V gene (reference sequence), the CDR1 and CDR2 sequences are MNHNY and SVGAGI. Trimming takes 8 bases off V and 7 bases off J; junction bases not matched to a gene: 5. From its cysteine to its phenylalanine, the CDR3 spans 13 amino acids. Only the CDR3 region is kept as DNA, spanning 39 bases read in frame from base 1. The library was built by means of the immunoSEQ multiplex PCR assay. TCRdb carries this immuneACCESS record with in-frame sequences only. Its versions omit some clonotypes, under half of them owing to an unresolved V gene in the studies checked, with the rest unexplained. Within this sample are 35,000 or so clones, with roughly nine tenths of them counted one time only. The ten largest clones add up to around 0.76% of the sample.

This record comes from a study of T cell changes during pregnancy in multiple sclerosis (dated by TCRdb to between 2018 and 2021). The study in broad terms: The study looked at changes in the T cell repertoire across pregnancy in women with multiple sclerosis.

The sequence came from a female donor in good health, enrolled as a control in a pregnancy study. Sequencing used CD4+ T cells from peripheral blood mononuclear cells, obtained after pregnancy. The rearrangement joined TRBV6-6 to TRBJ1-6; 7 nucleotides in the junction match TRBD1. CDR3 sequence: CASWGQLNSPLHF. Read as DNA, the sequence is TGTGCCAGCTGGGGACAGTTGAATTCACCCCTCCACTTT.